Following are 27 T cell receptor beta chains from one sample sequenced in a study of blood T cell repertoires in COVID-19. Clones were read by immunoSEQ multiplex PCR, and TCRdb kept only the in-frame ones, dropping some. The sample yields some 210,000 clones, 80% seen once. Sequencing input: PBMCs or T cells enriched from blood (not recorded which). The receptors come from a man younger than 45 with acute COVID-19.

This chain joins TRBV19 and TRBJ2-5, with TRBD2 matching over 9 bases. The CDR3 runs to 15 residues. The J segment lost 1 base and the V segment lost 3 bases, leaving 3 bases of the junction unmatched. Germline values: CDR1 LNHDA, CDR2 SQIVND (reference sequence). The CDR3 is CASSIATSGQETQYF. The CDR3 coding sequence is TGTGCCAGTAGTATCGCGACTAGCGGCCAAGAGACCCAGTACTTC.

This clone has just a few counts. This sample also contains other DNA sequences that code for the same CDR3. The chain joins TRBV10-3 to TRBJ1-2; 9 positions agree with TRBD1. The germline CDR1 and CDR2 sequences are ENHRY and SYGVKD. V was pared by 0 bases and J by 5 bases, with 1 base of the junction left unmatched. The CDR3 runs 14 residues. CDR3 in amino acids: CAISESDRGYGYTF. The CDR3 DNA sequence: TGTGCCATCAGTGAGTCGGACAGGGGTTATGGCTACACCTTC.

This sequence joins TRBV10-1 and TRBJ1-1; 7 nucleotides agree with TRBD1. V lost 3 bases and J lost 0; bases outside the gene matches: 13. CDR3 length: 18 amino acids. Germline CDR1 WNHNN, CDR2 SYGVQD (reference sequence). CDR3 nucleotide sequence: TGCGCCAGCAGTGATTGCCTCCTCCGGAGGGGGCTGAACACTGAAGCTTTCTTT. It is translated as CASSDCLLRRGLNTEAFF.

The rearrangement joins TRBV2 to TRBJ1-6; maybe TRBD1 (6 bases). From germline, CDR1 is SNHLY and CDR2 FYNNEI. This CDR3 contains 16 residues. The ends were cut back, 5 bases at V and 0 bases at J, with 11 bases in the middle. CDR3 nucleotide sequence: TGTGCCAGCAGTCCTACAGGGAGCTCCTATAATTCACCCCTCCACTTT. It codes for CASSPTGSSYNSPLHF.

Only a few counts were recorded for this clone. The rearrangement links TRBV2 to TRBJ1-3, with D maybe TRBD1 (5 bases). With 4 bases removed from V and 7 bases from J, the gap between germline ends came to 14 bases. CDR3 length: 14 amino acids. The germline V gene has CDR1 SNHLY and CDR2 FYNNEI. In DNA form, the CDR3 reads TGTGCCAGCAGTGTGGCAGGGCCACGGAACACCATATATTTT. It specifies CASSVAGPRNTIYF.

The J gene is TRBJ2-2, the V gene TRBV7-3, with 8 bases that match TRBD2. The CDR3 is 16 residues long. Germline lookup yields CDR1 SGHTA and CDR2 FQGTGA. The trim removed 3 bases at V and 2 bases at J, leaving 5 bases unmatched. CDR3 loop: CASSLTGGLNTGELFF. The CDR3 DNA is TGTGCCAGCAGCTTGACGGGGGGGCTCAACACCGGGGAGCTGTTTTTT.

This chain joins TRBV25-1 and TRBJ1-1, with D tentatively TRBD1 (6 bases). V gave up 5 bases and J gave up 0 bases, with 19 bases separating them. CDR1 MGHDK and CDR2 SYGVNS come from the germline V gene. There are 17 residues in the CDR3. Here the CDR3 reads CASSPGGGIFMNTEAFF. The CDR3, as DNA: TGTGCCAGCAGTCCTGGGGGGGGCATATTCATGAACACTGAAGCTTTCTTT.

The chain couples TRBV3-1 (or the pseudogene TRBV3-2) to TRBJ2-5, with 14 bases lining up with TRBD2. Trimming at V came to 0 bases and at J to 5 bases, leaving 14 bases not matched to a gene. Germline V gene data show CDR1 as LGHDT and CDR2 as YNNKEL (reference sequence). CDR3 length: 20 amino acids. The CDR3 region is CASSQDPPLTSGGGKETQYF. In DNA form, the CDR3 reads TGTGCCAGCAGCCAAGATCCCCCTCTGACTAGCGGGGGGGGGAAGGAGACCCAGTACTTC.

This rearrangement joins TRBV25-1 to TRBJ1-2, with D unclear. The CDR3 loop spans 15 amino acids. V was pared by 1 base and J by 3 bases, with 12 bases between. Germline V gene sequence: CDR1 MGHDK, CDR2 SYGVNS. CDR3 bases: TGTGCCAGCAGTGAATGGGGTGCCGGGGACTATGGCTACACCTTC. Encoded protein: CASSEWGAGDYGYTF.

The rearrangement links TRBV5-1 to TRBJ2-1, with D tentatively TRBD1 (6 bases). Germline V gene data show CDR1 as SGHRS and CDR2 as YFSETQ. The V end lost 4 bases, the J end lost 4 bases, and 15 bases lay between the germline ends. The CDR3 loop spans 15 amino acids. The CDR3 nucleotides read TGCGCCAGCAGCCCAGGGGACACCCATTACAATGAGCAGTTCTTC. Its translation is CASSPGDTHYNEQFF.

V is TRBV2 and J is TRBJ1-5, with D possibly matching TRBD1 (5 bases). Trimming left V 6 bases short and J 6 bases short, with 12 bases between. This CDR3 spans 13 amino acids. Germline V gene data show CDR1 as SNHLY and CDR2 as FYNNEI. CDR3 bases: TGTGCCAGCAGGCAGGGTAGTGCTCAGCCCCAGCATTTT. Residues: CASRQGSAQPQHF.

The rearrangement uses TRBV19 and TRBJ1-6; TRBD1 matches 10 bases. The V and J ends lost 5 bases and 10 bases, in that order; junction bases with no gene match: 5. The CDR3 loop spans 14 amino acids. The germline V gene has CDR1 LNHDA and CDR2 SQIVND (reference sequence). CDR3 protein: CASSPGTGESPLHF. The CDR3 nucleotides read TGTGCCAGTAGTCCCGGGACAGGGGAATCACCCCTCCACTTT.

CDR3: CASSVSTAMNTEAFF. CDR3 sequence (DNA): TGCGCCAGCAGTGTTTCGACAGCAATGAACACTGAAGCTTTCTTT. The chain joins TRBV10-2 to TRBJ1-1, with D tentatively TRBD1 (5 bases). Trimming took off 4 bases at V and 0 bases at J, with 12 bases between the two ends. CDR1 and CDR2 from the germline V gene are WSHSY and SAAADI. This CDR3 is 15 amino acids long.

The rearrangement links TRBV7-3 to TRBJ2-5; possible D gene TRBD2, 6 bases. The germline V gene has CDR1 SGHTA and CDR2 FQGTGA. This CDR3 spans 15 amino acids. Trimming removed 3 bases from V and 4 bases from J, with 15 bases in between. CDR3 nucleotides: TGTGCCAGCAGCTTGACTGGTGCGGGGCCAGAGACCCAGTACTTC. Translation gives CASSLTGAGPETQYF.

This chain uses TRBV9 with TRBJ2-5; 11 nucleotides align to TRBD2. The CDR3 covers 15 residues. Germline assignment: CDR1 SGDLS and CDR2 YYNGEE. The J segment lost 2 bases and the V segment lost 2 bases, leaving 2 bases of the junction unmatched. The CDR3 region is CASSVGTSGQETQYF. The CDR3 DNA reads TGTGCCAGCAGCGTCGGGACTAGCGGACAAGAGACCCAGTACTTC.

The chain employs TRBV7-9 and TRBJ2-7; TRBD2 might be the D (6 bases). From germline, CDR1 is SEHNR and CDR2 FQNEAQ (reference sequence). This CDR3 is 14 amino acids long. V dropped 2 bases and J dropped 5 bases, with 13 bases sitting between them. In DNA, the CDR3 is TGTGCCAGCAGCTTACCCGCCGGGGGAAACGAGCAGTACTTC. It translates to CASSLPAGGNEQYF.

The chain is built from TRBV19 and TRBJ2-1, with 12 bases identical to TRBD2. From germline, CDR1 is LNHDA and CDR2 SQIVND (reference sequence). V gave up 8 bases and J gave up 2 bases; unmatched junction bases: 4. The CDR3 contains 15 residues. The CDR3 loop is CASSLAGGTYNEQFF. The DNA for the CDR3 is TGTGCCAGTTCGCTAGCGGGGGGGACCTACAATGAGCAGTTCTTC.

The chain couples TRBV19 to TRBJ1-3; D unresolved. The germline V and J ends were trimmed by 5 bases and 4 bases, with 18 bases remaining between them. The CDR3 sequence is 16 residues long. Germline CDR1 LNHDA, CDR2 SQIVND (reference sequence). The CDR3 sequence: CASSFAAAGAGNTIYF. CDR3 in DNA: TGTGCCAGTAGTTTTGCGGCCGCGGGTGCCGGAAACACCATATATTTT. Full variable domain (rest looked up from reference TRBV19 and TRBJ1-3): DGGITQSPKYLFRKEGQNVTLSCEQNLNHDAMYWYRQDPGQGLRLIYYSQIVNDFQKGDIAEGYSVSREKKESFPLTVTSAQKNPTAFYLCASSFAAAGAGNTIYFGEGSWLTVV.

The gene calls are TRBV15 and TRBJ1-2; weak D call: TRBD1 (5 bases). The length of the CDR3 is 13 residues. Germline V lookup: CDR1 LNHNV, CDR2 YYDKDF (reference sequence). The ends were cut back, 1 base at V and 3 bases at J, with 6 bases in the middle. CDR3 amino acids: CATSRGQYYGYTF. CDR3 sequence (DNA): TGTGCCACCAGCAGAGGACAGTACTATGGCTACACCTTC.

The gene calls are TRBV11-2 and TRBJ1-4, with 8 nucleotides matching TRBD1. Germline loops: CDR1 SGHAT, CDR2 FQNNGV. The CDR3 runs 16 residues. V was clipped by 5 bases and J by 3 bases; unmatched bases: 8. Here the CDR3 DNA reads TGTGCCAGCAGCCTCCGGGACAGGAATCCTAATGAAAAACTGTTTTTT. Translated: CASSLRDRNPNEKLFF.

The chain carries TRBV5-1 and TRBJ2-1, with 9 bases identical to TRBD1. V gave up 4 bases and J gave up 9 bases; unmatched junction bases: 14. The CDR3 is made up of 16 amino acids. CDR1 is SGHRS and CDR2 is YFSETQ in the germline V gene. CDR3 sequence: CASSPGGTGSLGEQFF. In DNA form, the CDR3 reads TGCGCCAGCAGCCCCGGGGGGACAGGGAGTTTGGGTGAGCAGTTCTTC. Full variable domain (missing parts from reference TRBV5-1 and TRBJ2-1): KAGVTQTPRYLIKTRGQQVTLSCSPISGHRSVSWYQQTPGQGLQFLFEYFSETQRNKGNFPGRFSGRQFSNSRSEMNVSTLELGDSALYLCASSPGGTGSLGEQFFGPGTRLTVL.

The V and J genes are TRBV5-1 and TRBJ1-3; no clear D. The V gene's germline CDR1 is SGHRS and CDR2 YFSETQ. This CDR3 comprises 18 residues. Between the trimmed V and J ends, which lost 1 base and 2 bases, there was a span of 19 bases. The CDR3 loop is CASSLLSPGPTTGNTIYF. CDR3 bases: TGCGCCAGCAGCTTGTTGAGTCCGGGTCCCACGACTGGAAACACCATATATTTT.

This clone has just one count. The DNA for the CDR3 is TGTGCCAGTAGCTACAGGGATAGCTCCTACGAGCAGTACTTC. This sequence encodes CASSYRDSSYEQYF. V is TRBV19 and J is TRBJ2-7; TRBD1 is a possible D gene (6 bases). Germline loops: CDR1 LNHDA, CDR2 SQIVND (reference sequence). The CDR3 is 14 amino acids. V was shortened by 6 bases and J by 0 bases, with 12 bases between the two germline ends.

The J gene is TRBJ1-2, the V gene TRBV6-5; 7 positions agree with TRBD1. The germline CDR1 and CDR2 sequences are MNHEY and SVGAGI. This CDR3 has 12 residues. Trimming at V came to 8 bases and at J to 8 bases, leaving 8 bases not matched to a gene. The CDR3 loop reads CASGKGARGYTF. The CDR3 DNA sequence: TGTGCCAGCGGCAAGGGGGCCAGGGGCTACACCTTC.

The chain uses TRBV12-5 and TRBJ2-3; 16 bases are shared with TRBD2. The CDR3 is 17 amino acids. The V gene end was trimmed by 3 bases and the J gene end by 3 bases; junction bases not matched to a gene: 3. Germline V lookup: CDR1 LGHNT, CDR2 FRNRAP. CDR3 loop: CASGFEGLAGGTDTQYF. The CDR3 DNA reads TGTGCTAGTGGTTTTGAGGGACTAGCGGGGGGGACAGATACGCAGTATTTT.

This clone was seen a few times. This chain links TRBV28 with TRBJ1-2, with D unresolved. Trimming removed 5 bases at V and 2 bases at J, with 12 bases between. Germline V gene sequence: CDR1 MDHEN, CDR2 SYDVKM. This CDR3 is 14 amino acids long. DNA for the CDR3: TGTGCCAGCAGTCTAACGCACCCCAACTATGGCTACACCTTC. Encoded protein: CASSLTHPNYGYTF.

The chain uses TRBV19 and TRBJ1-1; D is possibly TRBD1 (5 bases). Looked up from germline, CDR1 is LNHDA and CDR2 is SQIVND (reference sequence). This CDR3 has 15 residues. Between the trimmed V and J ends, which lost 6 bases and 5 bases, there was a span of 19 bases. The CDR3 spells CASRDPPGRDTEAFF. For the CDR3, the DNA is TGTGCCAGTAGGGACCCCCCAGGGAGGGATACTGAAGCTTTCTTT.